The 3 T cell receptor beta chains below all came from one sample that was sequenced in a study of T cell repertoires in cytomegalovirus infection. TCRdb itself ran the reads through MiXCR, one entry per CDR3 protein. Of some 900,000 distinct CDR3 sequences in the sample, 30% to 35% were seen once. No antigen has been identified for these receptors. Sequenced here: cultured CD8+ T cells from PBMCs, sampled from culture after CMV antigen stimulation. All receptors derive from a human donor in good health (CMV status not recorded). Some clones in this sample may be carry-over from other donors' samples.

This chain links TRBV6-1 with TRBJ2-1; tentatively, D is TRBD2 (5 bases). The CDR3 runs 14 residues. CDR1 and CDR2 from the germline V gene are MNHNS and SASEGT. The germline V and J ends were trimmed by 1 base and 8 bases, with 12 bases remaining between them. CDR3 bases: TGTGCCAGCAGTGAAGGTTCGGGGATCCATGAGCAGTTCTTC. This gives the protein CASSEGSGIHEQFF.

In this sample, this clonotype turned up once. The J gene is TRBJ2-2, the V gene TRBV7-6; 7 nucleotides line up with TRBD1. The CDR3 has 16 amino acids. Losses at the gene ends were 4 bases for V and 2 bases for J; bases not matched to a gene: 7. Germline-derived CDR1 and CDR2 are SGHVS and FNYEAQ. The CDR3 protein is CASSYTGDVNTGELFF. The CDR3 DNA reads TGTGCCAGCAGCTACACAGGGGACGTTAACACCGGGGAGCTGTTTTTT.

The chain joins TRBV7-9 to TRBJ1-2; D not certain. The CDR3 is 13 amino acids. The germline V gene encodes CDR1 SEHNR and CDR2 FQNEAQ (reference sequence). Trimming took 5 bases from V and 5 from J, leaving 12 bases between them. The CDR3 protein is CASSPTRGYGYTF. CDR3 DNA: TGTGCCAGCAGCCCCACCCGGGGTTATGGCTACACCTTC.